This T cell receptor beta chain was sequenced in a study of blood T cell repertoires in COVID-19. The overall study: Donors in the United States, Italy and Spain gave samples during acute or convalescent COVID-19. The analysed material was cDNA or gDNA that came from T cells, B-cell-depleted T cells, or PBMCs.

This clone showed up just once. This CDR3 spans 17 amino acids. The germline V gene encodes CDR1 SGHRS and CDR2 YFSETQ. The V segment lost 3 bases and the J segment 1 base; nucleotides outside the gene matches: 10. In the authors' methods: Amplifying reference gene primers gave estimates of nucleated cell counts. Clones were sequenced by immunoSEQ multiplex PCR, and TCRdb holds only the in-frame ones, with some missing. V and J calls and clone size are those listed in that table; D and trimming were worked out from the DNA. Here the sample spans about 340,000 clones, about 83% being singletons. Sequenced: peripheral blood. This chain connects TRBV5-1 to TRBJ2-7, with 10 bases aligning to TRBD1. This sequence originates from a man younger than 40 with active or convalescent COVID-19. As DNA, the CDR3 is TGCGCCAGCAGCTATAGACAGGGGGCAACGAGGTCCTACGAGCAGTACTTC. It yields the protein CASSYRQGATRSYEQYF.